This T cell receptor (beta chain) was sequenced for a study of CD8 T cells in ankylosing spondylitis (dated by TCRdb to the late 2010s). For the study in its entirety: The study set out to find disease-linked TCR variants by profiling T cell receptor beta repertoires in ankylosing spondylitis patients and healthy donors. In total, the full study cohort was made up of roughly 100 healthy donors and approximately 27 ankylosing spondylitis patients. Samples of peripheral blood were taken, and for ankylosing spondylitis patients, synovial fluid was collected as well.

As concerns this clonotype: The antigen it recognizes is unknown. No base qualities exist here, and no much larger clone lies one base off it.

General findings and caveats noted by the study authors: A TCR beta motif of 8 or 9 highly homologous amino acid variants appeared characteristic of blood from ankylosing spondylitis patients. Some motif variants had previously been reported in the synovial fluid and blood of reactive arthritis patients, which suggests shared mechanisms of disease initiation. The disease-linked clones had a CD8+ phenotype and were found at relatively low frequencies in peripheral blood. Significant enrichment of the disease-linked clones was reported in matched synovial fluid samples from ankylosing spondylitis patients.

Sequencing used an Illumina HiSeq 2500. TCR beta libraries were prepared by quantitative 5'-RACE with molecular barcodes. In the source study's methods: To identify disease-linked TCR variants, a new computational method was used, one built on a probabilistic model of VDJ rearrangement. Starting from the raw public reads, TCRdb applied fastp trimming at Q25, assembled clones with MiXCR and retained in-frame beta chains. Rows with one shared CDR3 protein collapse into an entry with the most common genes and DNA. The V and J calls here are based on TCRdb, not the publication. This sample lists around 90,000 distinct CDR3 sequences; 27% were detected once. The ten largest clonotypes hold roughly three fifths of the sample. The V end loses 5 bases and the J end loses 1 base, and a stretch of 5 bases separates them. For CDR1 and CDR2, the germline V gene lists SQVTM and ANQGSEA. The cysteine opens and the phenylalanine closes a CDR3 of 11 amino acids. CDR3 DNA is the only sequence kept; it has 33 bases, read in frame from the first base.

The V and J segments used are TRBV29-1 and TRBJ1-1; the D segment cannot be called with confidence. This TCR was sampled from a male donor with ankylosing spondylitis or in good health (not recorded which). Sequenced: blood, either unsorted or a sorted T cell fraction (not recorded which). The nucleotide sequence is TGCAGCGTTTCAGAGAACACTGAAGCTTTCTTT. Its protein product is CSVSENTEAFF.